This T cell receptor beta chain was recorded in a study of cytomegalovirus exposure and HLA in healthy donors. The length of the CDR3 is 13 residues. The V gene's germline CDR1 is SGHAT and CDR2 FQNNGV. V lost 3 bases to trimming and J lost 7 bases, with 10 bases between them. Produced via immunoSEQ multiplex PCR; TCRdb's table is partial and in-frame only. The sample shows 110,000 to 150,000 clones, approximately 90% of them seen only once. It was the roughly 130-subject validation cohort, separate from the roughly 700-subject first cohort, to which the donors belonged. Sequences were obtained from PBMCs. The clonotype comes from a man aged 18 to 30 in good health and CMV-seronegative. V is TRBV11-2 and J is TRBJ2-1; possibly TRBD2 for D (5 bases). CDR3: CASSFMSGNEQFF. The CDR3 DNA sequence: TGTGCCAGCAGCTTCATGTCGGGGAATGAGCAGTTCTTC. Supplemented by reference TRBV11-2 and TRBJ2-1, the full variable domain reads EAGVAQSPRYKIIEKRQSVAFWCNPISGHATLYWYQQILGQGPKLLIQFQNNGVVDDSQLPKDRFSAERLKGVDSTLKIQPAKLEDSAVYLCASSFMSGNEQFFGPGTRLTVL.